This T cell receptor (beta chain) comes out of a study of beta chain features in type 1 diabetes. Study-wide points: Shortening of TCRB CDR3s, moderate but significant, appeared in all four CD4+ subsets of Type 1 diabetes patients. Over-representation of high TCR-expressing cells was a possible consequence of cDNA sequencing.

CDR3 size: 13 residues. Germline loops: CDR1 MNHNY, CDR2 SVGAGI (reference sequence). Trimming removed 6 bases from V and 6 bases from J; junction bases left unmatched: 8. What was sequenced were expressed TCRB transcripts, since all of the isolated RNA had been reverse transcribed. Here immunoSEQ multiplex PCR was the method, and the copy in TCRdb shows in-frame clones only, minus some. Among over 600,000 clones listed, around 12% were seen once. This clone was seen a handful of times. What it binds is unknown. Material: naive CD4+ T cells from blood. The receptor's source is a man aged 25-45 years with type 1 diabetes. J is TRBJ2-7 and V is TRBV6-6, with TRBD1 matching 7 bases. CDR3 sequence: CASRRDSPGEQYF. CDR3 coding DNA: TGTGCCAGCAGACGGGACAGTCCAGGCGAGCAGTACTTC.